Following are 10 T cell receptor beta chains from one sample sequenced in a study of cytomegalovirus exposure and HLA in healthy donors. The PCR contained 60 Vbeta and 13 Jbeta primers. Here immunoSEQ multiplex PCR was the method, and the copy in TCRdb shows in-frame clones only, minus some. The data show some 150,000 clones, 80% seen once. Sequenced sample: PBMCs. The receptors were gathered from a man aged 30-40 years in good health and CMV-seronegative.

This clone was recorded only once. The rearrangement links TRBV19 to TRBJ2-4; D perhaps matches TRBD1 (6 bases). This CDR3 is 15 amino acids long. The germline V gene encodes CDR1 LNHDA and CDR2 SQIVND (reference sequence). The V end lost 7 bases, the J end lost 1 base, and 14 bases lay between the germline ends. This chain's CDR3 is CASTGTLTAKNIQYF. CDR3 nucleotide sequence: TGTGCCAGTACCGGGACATTGACGGCCAAAAACATTCAGTACTTC. The variable domain in full, completed from reference TRBV19 and TRBJ2-4, reads DGGITQSPKYLFRKEGQNVTLSCEQNLNHDAMYWYRQDPGQGLRLIYYSQIVNDFQKGDIAEGYSVSREKKESFPLTVTSAQKNPTAFYLCASTGTLTAKNIQYFGAGTRLSVL.

This clone has only one observation. The V gene is TRBV28, the J gene TRBJ1-1; tentative D call: TRBD1 (5 bases). This CDR3 has 13 amino acids. Trimming took off 7 bases at V and 4 bases at J, with 13 bases between the two ends. CDR1 and CDR2 from the germline V gene are MDHEN and SYDVKM. CDR3 in DNA: TGTGCCAGCACCGACACCGGGGGCACTGAAGCTTTCTTT. This translates into CASTDTGGTEAFF.

The chain employs TRBV30 and TRBJ1-2; a possible D gene is TRBD1 (5 bases). CDR1 is GTSNPN and CDR2 is SVGIG in the germline V gene (reference sequence). The CDR3 has 12 residues. V was trimmed by 3 bases and J by 8 bases, leaving 13 bases between them. Here the CDR3 DNA reads TGTGCCTGGAGCCTGGCGGGGGGAGGCTACACCTTC. It encodes CAWSLAGGGYTF.

The gene calls are TRBV11-2 and TRBJ2-7, with TRBD1 matching 8 bases. Germline CDR1 reads SGHAT; CDR2 reads FQNNGV. The V and J ends lost 6 bases and 1 base, in that order; junction bases with no gene match: 5. The CDR3 extends over 14 amino acids. The CDR3 sequence: CASRVGTGSYEQYF. In nucleotides, the CDR3 is TGTGCCAGCAGGGTGGGGACAGGATCCTACGAGCAGTACTTC.

The chain employs TRBV6-6 and TRBJ1-1; D perhaps matches TRBD1 (5 bases). The CDR3 runs to 13 residues. Germline assignment: CDR1 MNHNY and CDR2 SVGAGI (reference sequence). Trimming removed 6 bases at V and 1 base at J, with 9 bases between. Here the CDR3 DNA reads TGTGCCAGCAGAGGACACGCGAACACTGAAGCTTTCTTT. It translates to CASRGHANTEAFF.

The V gene is TRBV28, the J gene TRBJ1-5; D is ambiguous. Trimming cost V 7 bases and J 10 bases, with 14 bases left between them. Germline CDR1 MDHEN, CDR2 SYDVKM. The CDR3 has 12 amino acids. CDR3 sequence reads: CASIDAGSPQHF. In DNA form, the CDR3 reads TGTGCCAGCATTGACGCGGGGTCCCCCCAGCATTTT. Full variable domain (missing parts from reference TRBV28 and TRBJ1-5): DVKVTQSSRYLVKRTGEKVFLECVQDMDHENMFWYRQDPGLGLRLIYFSYDVKMKEKGDIPEGYSVSREKKERFSLILESASTNQTSMYLCASIDAGSPQHFGDGTRLSIL.

CDR3 amino acids: CASSEARGGPAYEQYF. The CDR3 coding sequence is TGTGCCAGCAGTGAAGCGCGGGGGGGCCCGGCCTACGAGCAGTACTTC. The J gene is TRBJ2-7, the V gene TRBV2; 9 bases agree with TRBD2. V lost 0 bases to trimming and J lost 2 bases; unmatched junction nucleotides: 5. From germline, CDR1 is SNHLY and CDR2 FYNNEI. The CDR3 spans 16 residues. The variable domain in full, completed from reference TRBV2 and TRBJ2-7, reads EPEVTQTPSHQVTQMGQEVILRCVPISNHLYFYWYRQILGQKVEFLVSFYNNEISEKSEIFDDQFSVERPDGSNFTLKIRSTKLEDSAMYFCASSEARGGPAYEQYFGPGTRLTVT.

This chain uses TRBV9 with TRBJ1-4; 9 nucleotides match TRBD1. Looked up from germline, CDR1 is SGDLS and CDR2 is YYNGEE. V lost 0 bases and J lost 6; bases outside the gene matches: 6. The CDR3 has 16 amino acids. The CDR3 sequence: CASSVGDRVGDEKLFF. In DNA form, the CDR3 reads TGTGCCAGCAGCGTAGGGGACAGGGTTGGGGATGAAAAACTGTTTTTT.

This clone has more than one count but fewer than ten. The CDR3 DNA sequence: TGTGCCAGCAGCCCGGTGCCTGTTAATGAAAAACTGTTTTTT. Its protein product is CASSPVPVNEKLFF. The chain is built from TRBV6-6 and TRBJ1-4; D call uncertain. Germline V CDR1 and CDR2: MNHNY, SVGAGI (reference sequence). V lost 6 bases to trimming and J lost 4 bases, with 12 bases between them. The CDR3 is 14 residues long.

The J gene is TRBJ2-5, the V gene TRBV13; D might be TRBD1 (5 bases). The germline V gene has CDR1 PRHDT and CDR2 FYEKMQ (reference sequence). V shed 5 bases and J shed 5 bases, with 12 bases lying between them. The CDR3 totals 13 residues. The CDR3 DNA sequence: TGTGCCAGCAGCCCGGGTCCAGGGGAGACCCAGTACTTC. Translated, it gives CASSPGPGETQYF.